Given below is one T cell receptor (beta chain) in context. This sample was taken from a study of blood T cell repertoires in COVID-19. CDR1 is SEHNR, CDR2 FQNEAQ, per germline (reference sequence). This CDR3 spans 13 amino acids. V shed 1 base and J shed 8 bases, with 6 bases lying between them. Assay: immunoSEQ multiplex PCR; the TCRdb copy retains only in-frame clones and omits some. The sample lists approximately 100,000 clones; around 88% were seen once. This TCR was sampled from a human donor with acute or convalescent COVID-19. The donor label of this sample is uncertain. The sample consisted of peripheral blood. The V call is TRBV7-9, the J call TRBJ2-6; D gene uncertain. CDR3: CASSLGQSNVLTF. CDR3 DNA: TGTGCCAGCAGCTTAGGACAATCCAACGTCCTGACTTTC.